This TCR beta chain stems from a study of PD-1 blockade in classical Hodgkin lymphoma. The wider study: Nivolumab dosing for patients was 3 mg/kg, administered intravenously every 2 weeks.

The CDR3 length is 15 residues. Germline V CDR1 and CDR2: MDHEN, SYDVKM. The ends were cut back, 1 base at V and 5 bases at J, with 11 bases in the middle. Study results and limitations: CD4+ but not CD8+ TCR diversity rose significantly by C4D1.

Each of the patients experienced relapse following autologous stem cell transplantation, and their brentuximab vedotin exposure differed. Comment on this clone: Its antigen remains unknown.

TCRdb's table, derived via immunoSEQ multiplex PCR, lists solely in-frame clones and lacks some. The table has some 100,000 clones, around 90% seen once. The chain employs TRBV28 and TRBJ1-4; D ambiguous. The source was peripheral blood mononuclear cells (PBMCs), collected at baseline. The clonotype was recovered from a human donor with classical Hodgkin lymphoma. The CDR3 reads CASSLFGRFNEKLFF. CDR3 nucleotides: TGTGCCAGCAGTTTATTTGGCCGATTCAATGAAAAACTGTTTTTT. The complete variable domain, with remaining parts taken from reference TRBV28 and TRBJ1-4, reads DVKVTQSSRYLVKRTGEKVFLECVQDMDHENMFWYRQDPGLGLRLIYFSYDVKMKEKGDIPEGYSVSREKKERFSLILESASTNQTSMYLCASSLFGRFNEKLFFGSGTQLSVL.